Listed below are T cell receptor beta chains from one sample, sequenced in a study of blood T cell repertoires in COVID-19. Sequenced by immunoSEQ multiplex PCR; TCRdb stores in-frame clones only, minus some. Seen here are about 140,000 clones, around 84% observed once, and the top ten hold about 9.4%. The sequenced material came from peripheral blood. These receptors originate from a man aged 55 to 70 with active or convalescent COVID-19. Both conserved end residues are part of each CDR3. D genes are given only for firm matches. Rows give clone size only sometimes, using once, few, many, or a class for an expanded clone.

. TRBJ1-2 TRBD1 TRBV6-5 TGTGCCAGCAGTACCCGACAGGGAACTAACTATGGCTACACCTTC CASSTRQGTNYGYTF
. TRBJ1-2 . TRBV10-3 TGTGCCATCGGAGGTAACTATGGCTACACCTTC CAIGGNYGYTF
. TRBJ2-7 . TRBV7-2 TGTGCCAGCAGCCCCGGTAGGGGGAAACCTGCCTACGAGCAGTACTTC CASSPGRGKPAYEQYF
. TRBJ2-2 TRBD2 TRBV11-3 TGTGCCAGCAGCCGCCGGGACTACCAAACCGGGGAGCTGTTTTTT CASSRRDYQTGELFF
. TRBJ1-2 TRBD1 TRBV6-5 TGTGCCAGCAGTTTCATTACAGGGGGCAATGGCTACACCTTC CASSFITGGNGYTF
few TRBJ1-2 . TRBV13 TGTGCCAGCAGCTTATCATACAGCTTCTATGGCTACACCTTC CASSLSYSFYGYTF
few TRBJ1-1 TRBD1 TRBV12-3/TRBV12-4 TGTGCCAGCAGTTTAGATCAGGGGGCCCGAGCTTTCTTT CASSLDQGARAFF
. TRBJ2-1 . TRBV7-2 TGTGCCAGCAGCGACGTTTGGGAGACTTACAATGAGCAGTTCTTC CASSDVWETYNEQFF
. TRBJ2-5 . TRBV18 TGTGCCAGCTCACTGGGCCTTCAAGAGACCCAGTACTTC CASSLGLQETQYF
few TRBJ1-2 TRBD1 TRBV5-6 TGTGCCAGCAGCTTGTACAGGGGCGACTATGGCTACACCTTC CASSLYRGDYGYTF
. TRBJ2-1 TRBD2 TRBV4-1 TGCGCCAGCAGCCAAGACTCTGGACTAGCGGGTGAAGGAGAGCAGTTCTTC CASSQDSGLAGEGEQFF
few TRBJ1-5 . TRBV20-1 TGCAGTGCTAGTCCGGGAACTCAGCCCCAGCATTTT CSASPGTQPQHF
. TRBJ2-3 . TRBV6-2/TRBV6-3 TGTGCCAGCAGTTACTCACCTAACGGGGGCACAGATACGCAGTATTTT CASSYSPNGGTDTQYF
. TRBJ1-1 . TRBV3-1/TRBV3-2 TGTGCCAGCAGCCAATCCTCGACTGAAGCTTTCTTT CASSQSSTEAFF
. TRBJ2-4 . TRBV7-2 TGTGCCAGCAGCTTAGAAGACCTTAGCGTATCAAACATTCAGTACTTC CASSLEDLSVSNIQYF
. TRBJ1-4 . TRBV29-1 TGCAGCGTGGATTCGACGGGAAAACTGTTTTTT CSVDSTGKLFF
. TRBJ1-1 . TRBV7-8 TGTGCCAGCCTCCTCTCCCGCAGAACGAACACTGAAGCTTTCTTT CASLLSRRTNTEAFF
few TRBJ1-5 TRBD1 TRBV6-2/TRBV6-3 TGTGCCAGCAGTTACACGGGACAGGGCAATCAGCCCCAGCATTTT CASSYTGQGNQPQHF
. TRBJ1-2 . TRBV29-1 TGCAGCGTTGAAGGGGGGCCGGCGGACTATGGCTACACCTTC CSVEGGPADYGYTF
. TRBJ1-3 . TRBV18 TGTGCCAGCTCACTTATTCGGACAGCCTCCTCTGGAAACACCATATATTTT CASSLIRTASSGNTIYF
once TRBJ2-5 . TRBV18 TGTGCCAGCTCACCTGTACAAGAGACCCAGTACTTC CASSPVQETQYF
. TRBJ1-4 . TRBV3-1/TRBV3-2 TGTGCCAGCAGCCAAGTCGGTGAAAAACTGTTTTTT CASSQVGEKLFF
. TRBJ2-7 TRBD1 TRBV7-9 TGTGCCAGCAGCTCCGACAGGGTCTACGAGCAGTACTTC CASSSDRVYEQYF
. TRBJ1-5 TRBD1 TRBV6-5 TGTGCCAGCAGTTGGACAGGGTACAATCAGCCCCAGCATTTT CASSWTGYNQPQHF
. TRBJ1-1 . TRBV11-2 TGTGCCAGCAGCAGGACAAGGGGAGGGGACACTGAAGCTTTCTTT CASSRTRGGDTEAFF
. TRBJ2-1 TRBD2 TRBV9 TGTGCCAGCAGCGATCCCAGCGCCCTAGCGGGGGGCCGTAATGAGCAGTTCTTC CASSDPSALAGGRNEQFF
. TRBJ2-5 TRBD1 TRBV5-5 TGTGCCAGCAGCCCAACCTTGACAGGGGGAGGCGAGACCCAGTACTTC CASSPTLTGGGETQYF
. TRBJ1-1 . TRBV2 TGTGCCAGCAGGATATGGGGGGTGGATGAAGCTTTCTTT CASRIWGVDEAFF
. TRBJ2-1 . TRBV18 TGTGCCAGCTCACCACCCCCCACTTTTCTAGATGGTGAGCAGTTCTTC CASSPPPTFLDGEQFF
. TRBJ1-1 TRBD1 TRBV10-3 TGTGCCATCAGAGGGACAGTGAACACTGAAGCTTTCTTT CAIRGTVNTEAFF
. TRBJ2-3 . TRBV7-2 TGTGCCAGCAGCTTATTCCCCCCTCCTAGCACAGATACGCAGTATTTT CASSLFPPPSTDTQYF
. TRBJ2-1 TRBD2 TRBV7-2 TGTGCCAGCAGCTTTGGGACTAGCGGGGGGAGCTCCTACAATGAGCAGTTCTTC CASSFGTSGGSSYNEQFF
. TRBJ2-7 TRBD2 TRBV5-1 TGCGCCAGCAGCTTGGTTAGCGGGGGGGGCGACGAGCAGTACTTC CASSLVSGGGDEQYF
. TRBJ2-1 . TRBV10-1 TGCGCCAGCAGTGAGTCACGGGGGATCGGTTACAATGAGCAGTTCTTC CASSESRGIGYNEQFF
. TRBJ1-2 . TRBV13 TGTGCCAGCAGCTTAAACAGGTTAGGTTATGGCTACACCTTC CASSLNRLGYGYTF
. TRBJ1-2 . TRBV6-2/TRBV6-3 TGTGCCAGCAGTTACTCCGGGGGAACCTCCTATGGCTACACCTTC CASSYSGGTSYGYTF
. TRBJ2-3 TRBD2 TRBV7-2 TGTGCCAGCACCCAGTCGGGCTCTAGCGGAAACCCAGATACGCAGTATTTT CASTQSGSSGNPDTQYF
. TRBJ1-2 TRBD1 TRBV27 TGTGCCAGCAGACCGGGACAGAGTAACTATGGCTACACCTTC CASRPGQSNYGYTF
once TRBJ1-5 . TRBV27 TGTGCCAGCTTCAACAGGGCCGATAGCAATCAGCCCCAGCATTTT CASFNRADSNQPQHF
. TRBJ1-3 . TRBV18 TGTGCCAGCTCACCACGAACAGAAAGCTCTGGAAACACCATATATTTT CASSPRTESSGNTIYF
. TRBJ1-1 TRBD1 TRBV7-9 TGTGCCAGCAGCTCGGGACAGGGCTTCGCTGAAGCTTTCTTT CASSSGQGFAEAFF
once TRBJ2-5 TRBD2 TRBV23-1 TGCGCCAGCAGTCAATCGAGGAAGCGGGAGAGACAAGAGACCCAGTACTTC CASSQSRKRERQETQYF
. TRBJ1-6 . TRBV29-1 TGCAGCGTTGGGCATGGAGGAGAACCCCTCCACTTT CSVGHGGEPLHF
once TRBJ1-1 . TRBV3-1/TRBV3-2 TGTGCCAGCAGCCCAACCCGGGGGTCTGAAGCTTTCTTT CASSPTRGSEAFF
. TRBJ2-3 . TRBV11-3 TGTGCCAGCAGCTCCCGGGCGGGGAAGGATACGCAGTATTTT CASSSRAGKDTQYF
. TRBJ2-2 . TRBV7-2 TGTGCCAGCAGGACACAGAACACCGGGGAGCTGTTTTTT CASRTQNTGELFF
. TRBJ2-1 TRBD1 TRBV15 TGTGCAGCAGGGGGCGAACAGTTCTTC CAAGGEQFF
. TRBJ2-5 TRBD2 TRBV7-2 TGTGCCAGCAGCTTATTGGGACTAGCGGGAACAGAGACCCAGTACTTC CASSLLGLAGTETQYF
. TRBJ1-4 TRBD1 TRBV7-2 TGTGCCAGCAGCGGGACAGGGGGAATTAATGAAAAACTGTTTTTT CASSGTGGINEKLFF
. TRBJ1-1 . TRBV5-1 TGCGCCAGCAGCTTAGAACAGAACACTGAAGCTTTCTTT CASSLEQNTEAFF